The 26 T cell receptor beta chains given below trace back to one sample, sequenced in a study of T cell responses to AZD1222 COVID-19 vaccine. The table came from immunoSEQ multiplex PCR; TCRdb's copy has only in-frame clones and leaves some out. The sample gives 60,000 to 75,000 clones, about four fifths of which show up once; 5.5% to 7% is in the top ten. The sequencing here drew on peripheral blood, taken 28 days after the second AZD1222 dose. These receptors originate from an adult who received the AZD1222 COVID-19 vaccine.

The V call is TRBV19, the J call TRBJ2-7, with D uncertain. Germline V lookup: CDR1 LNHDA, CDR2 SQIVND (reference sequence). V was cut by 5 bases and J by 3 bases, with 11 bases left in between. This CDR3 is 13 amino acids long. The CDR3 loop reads CASSLRPSYEQYF. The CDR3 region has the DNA TGTGCCAGTAGTCTTAGACCCAGCTACGAGCAGTACTTC.

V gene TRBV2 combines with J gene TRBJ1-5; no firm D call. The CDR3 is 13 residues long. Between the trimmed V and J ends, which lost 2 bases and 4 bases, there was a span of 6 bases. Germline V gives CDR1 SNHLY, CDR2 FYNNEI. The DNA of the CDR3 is TGTGCCAGCAGTGAACTAAGGAATCAGCCCCAGCATTTT. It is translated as CASSELRNQPQHF.

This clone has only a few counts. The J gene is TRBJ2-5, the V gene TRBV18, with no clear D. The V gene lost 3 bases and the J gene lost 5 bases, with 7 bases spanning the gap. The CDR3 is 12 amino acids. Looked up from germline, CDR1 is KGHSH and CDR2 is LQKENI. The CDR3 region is CASSPGPETQYF. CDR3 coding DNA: TGTGCCAGCTCACCCGGGCCGGAGACCCAGTACTTC.

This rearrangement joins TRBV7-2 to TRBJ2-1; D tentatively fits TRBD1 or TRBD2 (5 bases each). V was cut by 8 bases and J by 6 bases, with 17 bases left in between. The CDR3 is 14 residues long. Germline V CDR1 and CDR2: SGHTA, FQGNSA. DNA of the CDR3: TGTGCCAGCTCAGATTGGGACCGAACCAATGAGCAGTTCTTC. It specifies CASSDWDRTNEQFF. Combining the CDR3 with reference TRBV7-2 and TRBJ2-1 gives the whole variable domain GAGVSQSPSNKVTEKGKDVELRCDPISGHTALYWYRQSLGQGLEFLIYFQGNSAPDKSGLPSDRFSAERTGGSVSTLTIQRTQQEDSAVYLCASSDWDRTNEQFFGPGTRLTVL.

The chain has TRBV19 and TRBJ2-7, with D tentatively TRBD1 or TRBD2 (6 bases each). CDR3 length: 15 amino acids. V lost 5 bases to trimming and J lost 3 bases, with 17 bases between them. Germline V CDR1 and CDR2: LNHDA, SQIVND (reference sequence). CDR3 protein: CASSLDGGGLYEQYF. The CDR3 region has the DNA TGTGCCAGTAGTCTGGACGGTGGGGGGCTCTACGAGCAGTACTTC. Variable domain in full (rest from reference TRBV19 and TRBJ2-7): DGGITQSPKYLFRKEGQNVTLSCEQNLNHDAMYWYRQDPGQGLRLIYYSQIVNDFQKGDIAEGYSVSREKKESFPLTVTSAQKNPTAFYLCASSLDGGGLYEQYFGPGTRLTVT.

In DNA, the CDR3 is TGTGCCAGTAAGAAGGGGGACTCTGGAAACACCATATATTTT. It is translated as CASKKGDSGNTIYF. This rearrangement joins TRBV19 to TRBJ1-3; TRBD1 might be the D (6 bases). From germline, CDR1 is LNHDA and CDR2 SQIVND (reference sequence). The germline V and J ends were trimmed by 7 bases and 0 bases, with 10 bases remaining between them. The CDR3 extends over 14 amino acids.

CDR3 sequence (DNA): TGTGCCAGCAATATGGCAGGGGGTAGGTATGGCTACACCTTC. Translated: CASNMAGGRYGYTF. This chain joins TRBV28 and TRBJ1-2; 7 bases are a match to TRBD1. Germline V CDR1 and CDR2: MDHEN, SYDVKM. This CDR3 has 14 residues. V was clipped by 7 bases and J by 5 bases; unmatched bases: 10.

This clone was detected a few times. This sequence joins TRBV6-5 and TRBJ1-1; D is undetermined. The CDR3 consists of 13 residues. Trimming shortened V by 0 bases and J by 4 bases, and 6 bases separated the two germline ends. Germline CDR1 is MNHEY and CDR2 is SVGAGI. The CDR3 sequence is CASSYSGSTEAFF. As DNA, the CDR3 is TGTGCCAGCAGTTACTCGGGAAGCACTGAAGCTTTCTTT.

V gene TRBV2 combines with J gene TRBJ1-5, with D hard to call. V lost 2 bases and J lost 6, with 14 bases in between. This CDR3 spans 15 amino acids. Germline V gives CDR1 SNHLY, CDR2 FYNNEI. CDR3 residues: CASSESGGSGQPQHF. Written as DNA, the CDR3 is TGTGCCAGCAGTGAATCGGGCGGATCGGGTCAGCCCCAGCATTTT.

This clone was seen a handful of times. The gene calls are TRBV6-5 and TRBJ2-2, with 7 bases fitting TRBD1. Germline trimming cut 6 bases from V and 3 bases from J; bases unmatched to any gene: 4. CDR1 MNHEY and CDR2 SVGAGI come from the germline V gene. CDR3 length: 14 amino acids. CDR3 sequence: CASRGGQYTGELFF. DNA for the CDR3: TGTGCCAGCAGAGGGGGACAGTACACCGGGGAGCTGTTTTTT.

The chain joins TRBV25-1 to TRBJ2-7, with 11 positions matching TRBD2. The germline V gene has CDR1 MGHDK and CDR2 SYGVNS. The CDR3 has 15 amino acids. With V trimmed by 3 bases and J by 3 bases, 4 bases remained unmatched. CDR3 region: CASSDPTSGDYEQYF. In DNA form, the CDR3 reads TGTGCCAGCAGTGACCCGACTAGCGGGGACTACGAGCAGTACTTC.

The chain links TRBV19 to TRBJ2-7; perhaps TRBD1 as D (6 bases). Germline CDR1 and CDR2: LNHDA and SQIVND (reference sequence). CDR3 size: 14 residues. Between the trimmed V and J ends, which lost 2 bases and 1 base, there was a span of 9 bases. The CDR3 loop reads CASSINRESYEQYF. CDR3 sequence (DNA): TGTGCCAGTAGTATAAACAGGGAATCCTACGAGCAGTACTTC.

For the CDR3, the DNA is TGTGCCAGCAGCTTTGGGCACGAGCAGTACTTC. It encodes CASSFGHEQYF. V and J are TRBV11-2 and TRBJ2-7; D unclear. CDR3 length: 11 amino acids. The germline gives CDR1 SGHAT, CDR2 FQNNGV. V dropped 3 bases and J dropped 5 bases, with 5 bases sitting between them.

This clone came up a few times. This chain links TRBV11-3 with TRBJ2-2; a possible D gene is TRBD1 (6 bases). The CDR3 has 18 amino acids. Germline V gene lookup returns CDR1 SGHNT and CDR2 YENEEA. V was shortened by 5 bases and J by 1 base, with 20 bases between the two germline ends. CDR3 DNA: TGTGCCAGCAGCCGAACCCGCCCGGGACAAAAGAACACCGGGGAGCTGTTTTTT. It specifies CASSRTRPGQKNTGELFF.

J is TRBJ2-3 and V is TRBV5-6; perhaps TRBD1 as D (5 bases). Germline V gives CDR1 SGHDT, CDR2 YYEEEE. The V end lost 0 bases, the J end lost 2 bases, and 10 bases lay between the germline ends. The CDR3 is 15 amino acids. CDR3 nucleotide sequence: TGTGCCAGCAGCTTGGACAGGAGAAACACAGATACGCAGTATTTT. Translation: CASSLDRRNTDTQYF.

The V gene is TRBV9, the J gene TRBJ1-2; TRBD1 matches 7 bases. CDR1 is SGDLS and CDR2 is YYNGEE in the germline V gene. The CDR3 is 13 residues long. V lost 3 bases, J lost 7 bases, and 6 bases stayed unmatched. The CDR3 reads CASSARQGTGYTF. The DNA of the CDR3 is TGTGCCAGCAGCGCCCGACAGGGAACTGGCTACACCTTC.

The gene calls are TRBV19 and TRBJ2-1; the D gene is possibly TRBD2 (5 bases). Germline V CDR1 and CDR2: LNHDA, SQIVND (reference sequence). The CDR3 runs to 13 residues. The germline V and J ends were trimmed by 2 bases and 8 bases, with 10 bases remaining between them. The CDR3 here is CASSITGWDEQFF. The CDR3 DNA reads TGTGCCAGTAGTATAACGGGGTGGGATGAGCAGTTCTTC.

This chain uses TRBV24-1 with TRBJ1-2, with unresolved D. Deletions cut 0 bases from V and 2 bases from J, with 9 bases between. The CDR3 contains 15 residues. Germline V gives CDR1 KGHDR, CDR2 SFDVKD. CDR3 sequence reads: CATSDLGRENYGYTF. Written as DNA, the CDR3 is TGTGCCACCAGTGATTTGGGTAGGGAAAACTATGGCTACACCTTC.

The CDR3 region has the DNA TGTGCCAGCAGTTTAGGGGGCCGCGCCTATAATTCACCCCTCCACTTT. Translating gives CASSLGGRAYNSPLHF. The chain joins TRBV28 to TRBJ1-6, with a possible D match to TRBD1 (6 bases). In germline, CDR1 is MDHEN, CDR2 SYDVKM. V dropped 2 bases and J dropped 2 bases, with 10 bases sitting between them. This CDR3 contains 16 residues. Full variable domain (missing parts from reference TRBV28 and TRBJ1-6): DVKVTQSSRYLVKRTGEKVFLECVQDMDHENMFWYRQDPGLGLRLIYFSYDVKMKEKGDIPEGYSVSREKKERFSLILESASTNQTSMYLCASSLGGRAYNSPLHFGNGTRLTVT.

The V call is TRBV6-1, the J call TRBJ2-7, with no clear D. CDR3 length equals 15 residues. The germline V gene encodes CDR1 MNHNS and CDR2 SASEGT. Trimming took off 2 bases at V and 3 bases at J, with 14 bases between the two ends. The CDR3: CASSEMPGPGYEQYF. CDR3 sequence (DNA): TGTGCCAGCAGTGAAATGCCAGGACCGGGCTACGAGCAGTACTTC.

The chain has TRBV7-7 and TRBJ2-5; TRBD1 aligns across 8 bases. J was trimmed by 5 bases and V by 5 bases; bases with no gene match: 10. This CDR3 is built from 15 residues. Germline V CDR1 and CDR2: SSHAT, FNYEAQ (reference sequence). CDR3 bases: TGTGCCAGCAGCCTCGCACCGACAGGGGAGGAGACCCAGTACTTC. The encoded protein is CASSLAPTGEETQYF.

The CDR3 sequence is CASSSRTSGGIGLFF. The CDR3 DNA follows: TGTGCCAGCAGTTCCAGGACTAGCGGGGGGATAGGGTTGTTCTTC. This chain uses TRBV5-4 with TRBJ2-1; 14 bases line up with TRBD2. CDR1 SGHNT and CDR2 YYREEE come from the germline V gene (reference sequence). The trim removed 5 bases at V and 15 bases at J, leaving 13 bases unmatched. The CDR3 runs to 15 residues.

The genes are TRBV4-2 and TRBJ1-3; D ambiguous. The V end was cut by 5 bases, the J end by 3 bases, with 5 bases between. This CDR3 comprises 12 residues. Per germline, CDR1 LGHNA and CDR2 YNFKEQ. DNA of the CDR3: TGTGCCAGCAGCTCTTTTGGAAACACCATATATTTT. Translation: CASSSFGNTIYF.

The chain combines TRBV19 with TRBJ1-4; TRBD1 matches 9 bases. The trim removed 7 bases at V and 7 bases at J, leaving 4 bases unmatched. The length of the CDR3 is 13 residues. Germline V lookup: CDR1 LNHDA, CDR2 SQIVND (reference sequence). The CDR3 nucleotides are TGTGCCAGTAAGGGACAGGGAGGTGAAAAACTGTTTTTT. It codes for CASKGQGGEKLFF.

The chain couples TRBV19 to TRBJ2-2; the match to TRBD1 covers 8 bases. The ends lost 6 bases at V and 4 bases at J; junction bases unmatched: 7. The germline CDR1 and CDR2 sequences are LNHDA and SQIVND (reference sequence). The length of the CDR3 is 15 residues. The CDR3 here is CASRALRGRTGELFF. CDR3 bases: TGTGCCAGTAGGGCCCTCAGGGGGCGCACCGGGGAGCTGTTTTTT.

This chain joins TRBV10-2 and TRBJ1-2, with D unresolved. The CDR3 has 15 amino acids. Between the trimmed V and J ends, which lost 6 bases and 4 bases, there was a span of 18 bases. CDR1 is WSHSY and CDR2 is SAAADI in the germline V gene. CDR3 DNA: TGCGCCAGCAGCCCCCCGGGGAATGAAGTCTATGGCTACACCTTC. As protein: CASSPPGNEVYGYTF.